This T cell receptor beta chain was sequenced during a study of T-cell memory formation after mild COVID-19. The wider study: Most TCR clusters belonged to a single donor.

General study findings and limits: Clones shrinking between day 15 and 85 showed a balanced CD4/CD8 split, and those that grew later tilted toward CD4+. Those CD4+ clones that contracted were mainly in CM and EM (CD8+ ones in EMRA).

As concerns this clonotype: The target antigen is unknown.

V shed 6 bases and J 7 bases; nucleotides not matched to a gene: 12. Looked up from germline, CDR1 is MNHEY and CDR2 is SVGAGI. CDR3 size: 14 residues. After 5'RACE with constant-segment primers, TCR alpha and TCR beta cDNA libraries carrying sample barcodes and UMIs were obtained. MiXCR, run by TCRdb on the 5' RACE reads, gives a single entry per CDR3 protein. The sample consists of 550,000 to 600,000 distinct CDR3 sequences, about 20% of them appearing once. The sequencing input was PBMCs or a T cell subset sorted from them (not recorded which). This sequence joins TRBV6-5 and TRBJ2-7, with 7 bases aligning to TRBD1. This sequence was found in an adult woman who had mild COVID-19 (a few samples of this study predate the infection). Cell type and time point are not known. DNA for the CDR3: TGTGCCAGCAGCCCTGGGACAGCGTCCTTGGAGCAGTACTTC. This encodes CASSPGTASLEQYF.